The source of this T cell receptor (beta chain) is a study of blood T cell repertoires in COVID-19. The CDR3 contains 17 residues. V was clipped by 2 bases and J by 6 bases, with 20 bases between them. Germline CDR1 reads SGHTA; CDR2 reads FQGNSA. The protocol was immunoSEQ multiplex PCR, while the TCRdb copy is restricted to in-frame clones and leaves out a portion. The table has under 250,000 clones, 84% seen once; the top ten hold about 1.6%. This rearrangement joins TRBV7-2 to TRBJ1-5; tentative D call: TRBD1 (5 bases). The sequencing sample was made of peripheral blood. The clonotype was recovered from a woman aged 40 to 50 who had recovered from COVID-19. In DNA form, the CDR3 reads TGTGCCAGCAGCTTAAGGATTGGCCCGACAGAGCGTCAGCCCCAGCATTTT. Translating gives CASSLRIGPTERQPQHF. Full variable domain (outside the CDR3, taken from reference TRBV7-2 and TRBJ1-5): GAGVSQSPSNKVTEKGKDVELRCDPISGHTALYWYRQSLGQGLEFLIYFQGNSAPDKSGLPSDRFSAERTGGSVSTLTIQRTQQEDSAVYLCASSLRIGPTERQPQHFGDGTRLSIL.